This T cell receptor beta chain appears in the sequencing data of a study of cytomegalovirus exposure and HLA in healthy donors. Study background: Tens of millions of unique TCRs from HLA-typed donors were held in an early release of data.

Details on this clone: Its antigen is undetermined.

The germline V and J ends were trimmed by 0 bases and 7 bases, with 20 bases remaining between them. CDR3 size: 17 residues. Germline-derived CDR1 and CDR2 are LGHNA and YNFKEQ. Both 60 Vbeta primers and 13 Jbeta primers went into the PCR. Method: immunoSEQ multiplex PCR; TCRdb's copy keeps in-frame clones and lacks some. The sample lists about 190,000 clones, 60% to 85% occurring once. Broader study findings: Most likely, a cluster of highly shared sequence variants arose as a sequencing artifact. Reportedly, diagnosis of cytomegalovirus status by the classifier showed high specificity and sensitivity.

Sequencing used PBMCs. The rearrangement uses TRBV4-2 and TRBJ2-3, with D perhaps TRBD2 (6 bases). This sequence originates from a woman younger than 30 in good health and CMV-seronegative. Here the CDR3 reads CASSQEAAAGSMNTQYF. Here the CDR3 DNA reads TGTGCCAGCAGCCAAGAGGCTGCGGCGGGGAGCATGAATACGCAGTATTTT.